The rows below give T cell receptor beta chains drawn from one sample of a study of identical twins. TCRdb used MiXCR to reprocess the 5' RACE reads, holding one entry per CDR3 protein. The sample records about 530,000 distinct CDR3 sequences, around 24% being singletons. These same data were also listed under a study on yellow fever vaccine responses in identical twins.

Input material: CD4+ T cells sorted from blood. Receptors were obtained from a woman between 18 and 30 years old in good health. Each CDR3 is given with its conserved first and last residue. The D gene is left open where the match is weak. Clone size is stated in some rows and not others, as once, few, many or a class when expanded.

abundance: few
j_gene: TRBJ2-3
v_gene: TRBV24-1
d_gene: -
CDR3nt: TGTGCCACCAGTGATAATACGCATTCTAGCACAGATACGCAGTATTTT
CDR3aa: CATSDNTHSSTDTQYF

abundance: -
j_gene: TRBJ1-5
v_gene: TRBV24-1
d_gene: TRBD1
CDR3nt: TGTGCCACCAGTGATACAGGACAGGGGAGCAATCAGCCCCAGCATTTT
CDR3aa: CATSDTGQGSNQPQHF

abundance: few
j_gene: TRBJ2-2
v_gene: TRBV10-3
d_gene: TRBD2
CDR3nt: TGTGCCACCCATGGACTAGCGGGGAACACCGGGGAGCTGTTTTTT
CDR3aa: CATHGLAGNTGELFF

abundance: -
j_gene: TRBJ1-2
v_gene: TRBV14
d_gene: -
CDR3nt: TGTGCCAGCAGCCAAGATGCCAGAGATAACTATGGCTACACCTTC
CDR3aa: CASSQDARDNYGYTF

abundance: -
j_gene: TRBJ2-7
v_gene: TRBV12-3/TRBV12-4
d_gene: TRBD2
CDR3nt: TGTGCCAGCAGTCCCCGGACTAGCGGGCTCTACGAGCAGTACTTC
CDR3aa: CASSPRTSGLYEQYF

abundance: -
j_gene: TRBJ2-1
v_gene: TRBV5-1
d_gene: -
CDR3nt: TGCGCCAGCAGCTTGGGAGAGAACAATGAGCAGTTCTTC
CDR3aa: CASSLGENNEQFF

abundance: -
j_gene: TRBJ2-7
v_gene: TRBV12-3/TRBV12-4
d_gene: -
CDR3nt: TGTGCCAGCCAGGAAGAGGCTTCCTACGAGCAGTACTTC
CDR3aa: CASQEEASYEQYF

abundance: few
j_gene: TRBJ1-1
v_gene: TRBV5-6
d_gene: -
CDR3nt: TGTGCCAGCTCACTGCGTCGGGGCAGATGGAACACTGAAGCTTTCTTT
CDR3aa: CASSLRRGRWNTEAFF

abundance: few
j_gene: TRBJ2-1
v_gene: TRBV4-1
d_gene: TRBD1
CDR3nt: TGCGCCAGCAGTCAACCGGGACAGGGCCACAATGAGCAGTTCTTC
CDR3aa: CASSQPGQGHNEQFF

abundance: few
j_gene: TRBJ1-1
v_gene: TRBV9
d_gene: -
CDR3nt: TGTGCCAGCAGCGTTGGAGGGGGGACTACGAACACTGAAGCTTTCTTT
CDR3aa: CASSVGGGTTNTEAFF

abundance: -
j_gene: TRBJ2-2
v_gene: TRBV5-6
d_gene: TRBD2
CDR3nt: TGTGCCAGCAGCCTACCGGGACTAGGCAGCGGGGAGCTGTTTTTT
CDR3aa: CASSLPGLGSGELFF

abundance: -
j_gene: TRBJ1-1
v_gene: TRBV6-1
d_gene: -
CDR3nt: TGTGCCAGCGGGAGAGACCGAAGGTTGCGGTGGGCTTTCTTT
CDR3aa: CASGRDRRLRWAFF

abundance: -
j_gene: TRBJ2-2
v_gene: TRBV7-6
d_gene: -
CDR3nt: TGTGCCAGCAGCTTAAACGCGAACACCGGGGAGCTGTTTTTT
CDR3aa: CASSLNANTGELFF

abundance: -
j_gene: TRBJ2-2
v_gene: TRBV20-1
d_gene: -
CDR3nt: TGCAGTGCTAGGGCGTGGAGGAACACCGGGGAGCTGTTTTTT
CDR3aa: CSARAWRNTGELFF

abundance: -
j_gene: TRBJ2-1
v_gene: TRBV20-1
d_gene: -
CDR3nt: TGCAGTGCTAGTACGGGGGGCCGGTTCTATGAGCAGTTCTTC
CDR3aa: CSASTGGRFYEQFF

abundance: -
j_gene: TRBJ2-2
v_gene: TRBV2
d_gene: TRBD1
CDR3nt: TGTGCCAGCAGAGAGGACAGGGGGAACACCGGGGAGCTGTTTTTT
CDR3aa: CASREDRGNTGELFF